This TCR beta chain appears in the sequencing data of a study of blood T cell repertoires in COVID-19. The wider study: Some COVID-19 samples were acute and others convalescent; all came from the United States, Italy and Spain. Sample material is recorded as cDNA or gDNA derived from T cells, B-cell-depleted T cells, or PBMCs.

Per the authors' pipeline: Amplifying reference gene primers gave estimates of nucleated cell counts. Clones were sequenced by immunoSEQ multiplex PCR, and TCRdb holds only the in-frame ones, with some missing. That table supplies the V and J calls and clone size; D and trimming were determined from the DNA. The sample lists 220,000 or so clones, around four fifths seen once, with 5.1% in the top ten. CDR1 is DFQATT, CDR2 SNEGSKA, per germline (reference sequence). There are 15 residues in the CDR3. V shed 3 bases and J shed 5 bases, with 17 bases lying between them. The sequence was obtained from a woman aged 60-75 years who had recovered from COVID-19. Sequencing input: peripheral blood. The chain joins TRBV20-1 to TRBJ2-1; the D gene is possibly TRBD2 (6 bases). The CDR3 DNA sequence: TGCAGTGCTAGTCCCGGGAGTGGAGGGGACAATGAGCAGTTCTTC. This encodes CSASPGSGGDNEQFF.